These 2 T cell receptor beta chains were sequenced from one sample in a study of T cells after yellow fever vaccination. Each CDR3 protein is one row after TCRdb ran MiXCR on the 5' RACE reads. The sample comprises a few hundred thousand distinct CDR3 sequences, roughly 4% of which are singletons, and under 20% rests with the top ten. Sequences were derived from PBMCs, sampled 15 days after the yellow fever booster vaccination. The receptors come from a man aged 18-30 years who received the YFV17D yellow fever vaccine.

This clonotype has a handful of counts. The genes are TRBV19 and TRBJ1-5; D not resolved. The CDR3 is made up of 15 amino acids. Trimming left V 7 bases short and J 0 bases short, with 13 bases between. The germline V gene has CDR1 LNHDA and CDR2 SQIVND (reference sequence). The CDR3 is CASTDGPYSNQPQHF. DNA of the CDR3: TGTGCCAGTACGGACGGACCTTATAGCAATCAGCCCCAGCATTTT.

This clonotype was seen a few times. The chain couples TRBV5-1 to TRBJ2-5; 8 nucleotides match TRBD2. This CDR3 is built from 15 residues. Per germline, CDR1 SGHRS and CDR2 YFSETQ. J gave up 4 bases and V 0 bases, and 5 bases lay outside the gene matches. The CDR3 sequence is CASSLAQGLGETQYF. The CDR3 bases are TGCGCCAGCAGCTTGGCCCAGGGACTAGGAGAGACCCAGTACTTC.